These 24 T cell receptor beta chains were all obtained from the same sample, sequenced in a study of cytomegalovirus exposure and HLA in healthy donors. 13 Jbeta primers and 60 Vbeta primers were used for the PCR. The protocol was immunoSEQ multiplex PCR, while the TCRdb copy is restricted to in-frame clones and leaves out a portion. Among 150,000 to 250,000 clones listed, 75% to 85% were seen once. Material for sequencing was PBMCs. These receptor sequences come from a woman aged 45-60 years in good health and CMV-seropositive.

With respect to this clone: The junction departs from the called germline gene at one end, perhaps through a read error. The gene calls are TRBV6-1 and TRBJ2-1; D possibly corresponds to TRBD2 (5 bases). CDR1 is MNHNS, CDR2 SASEGT, per germline. The CDR3 extends over 11 amino acids. The CDR3 nucleotides read TGTGCCAGCAGTTCCTGGACTCCCCCCGTCTTC. This gives the protein CASSSWTPPVF.

The J gene is TRBJ2-1, the V gene TRBV7-9, with D possibly matching TRBD2 (6 bases). The CDR3 runs 15 residues. The V gene lost 3 bases and the J gene lost 2 bases, with 11 bases spanning the gap. The germline gives CDR1 SEHNR, CDR2 FQNEAQ (reference sequence). The CDR3 loop is CASSLGLAPYNEQFF. CDR3 DNA: TGTGCCAGCAGCTTGGGTCTAGCGCCCTACAATGAGCAGTTCTTC.

The chain links TRBV9 to TRBJ2-5; 10 positions agree with TRBD1. J was trimmed by 5 bases and V by 4 bases; bases with no gene match: 8. CDR3 length equals 15 residues. From germline, CDR1 is SGDLS and CDR2 YYNGEE. The CDR3 region has the DNA TGTGCCAGCAGCTACCGGGACAGGGGTATGGAGACCCAGTACTTC. This encodes CASSYRDRGMETQYF.

The V and J genes are TRBV5-1 and TRBJ2-7; TRBD1 is a possible D gene (6 bases). The CDR3 consists of 15 residues. From germline, CDR1 is SGHRS and CDR2 YFSETQ. V gave up 0 bases and J gave up 0 bases, with 10 bases separating them. CDR3 loop: CASSLVGTSSYEQYF. CDR3 nucleotide sequence: TGCGCCAGCAGCTTGGTGGGGACAAGCTCCTACGAGCAGTACTTC.

The chain carries TRBV4-1 and TRBJ2-1; no reliable D call. Germline loops: CDR1 MGHRA, CDR2 YSYEKL. The CDR3 has 15 residues. With 4 bases removed from V and 1 base from J, the gap between germline ends came to 11 bases. CDR3 DNA sequence: TGCGCCAGCAGCCTTCGACTGCAATCCTACAATGAGCAGTTCTTC. It yields the protein CASSLRLQSYNEQFF.

This clone has only a few counts. The chain is built from TRBV5-1 and TRBJ2-7, with TRBD2 matching 8 bases. The CDR3 runs 14 residues. V lost 4 bases and J lost 2; bases outside the gene matches: 5. Germline lookup yields CDR1 SGHRS and CDR2 YFSETQ. Here the CDR3 reads CASSPEGLAYEQYF. As DNA, the CDR3 is TGCGCCAGCAGCCCGGAGGGACTAGCCTACGAGCAGTACTTC.

This chain connects TRBV4-1 to TRBJ2-3; D may be TRBD2 (6 bases). The CDR3 consists of 15 residues. CDR1 and CDR2 from the germline V gene are MGHRA and YSYEKL. V lost 1 base and J 3 bases, leaving 11 bases between the germline ends. CDR3 in amino acids: CASSQAGVLTDTQYF. Here the CDR3 DNA reads TGCGCCAGCAGCCAAGCGGGAGTTCTAACAGATACGCAGTATTTT.

The chain uses TRBV11-2 and TRBJ1-3; a possible D gene is TRBD1 (5 bases). The CDR3 has 14 residues. Germline values: CDR1 SGHAT, CDR2 FQNNGV. V dropped 3 bases and J dropped 0 bases, with 6 bases sitting between them. DNA of the CDR3: TGTGCCAGCAGCTTGGACACCTCTGGAAACACCATATATTTT. It codes for CASSLDTSGNTIYF. The full variable domain, with the rest looked up from reference TRBV11-2 and TRBJ1-3, is EAGVAQSPRYKIIEKRQSVAFWCNPISGHATLYWYQQILGQGPKLLIQFQNNGVVDDSQLPKDRFSAERLKGVDSTLKIQPAKLEDSAVYLCASSLDTSGNTIYFGEGSWLTVV.

V gene TRBV28 combines with J gene TRBJ2-7; D might be TRBD2 (6 bases). The ends were cut back, 6 bases at V and 9 bases at J, with 30 bases in the middle. Germline values: CDR1 MDHEN, CDR2 SYDVKM. This CDR3 contains 17 residues. CDR3 nucleotide sequence: TGTGCCAGCAGCGAATTGGGGACTCCCGTAGCGTCCGTCGTGCAGTACTTC. It encodes CASSELGTPVASVVQYF.

As regards this clone: Other DNA sequences in this sample translate to the same CDR3. CDR3 in amino acids: CASSSGLAGGQETQYF. The DNA of the CDR3 is TGTGCCAGCAGCTCGGGACTAGCGGGGGGCCAAGAGACCCAGTACTTC. The chain joins TRBV5-4 to TRBJ2-5; TRBD2 matches 15 bases. Looked up from germline, CDR1 is SGHNT and CDR2 is YYREEE (reference sequence). This CDR3 contains 16 residues. The junction had 1 base not matched to a gene; V was cut back by 3 bases and J by 1 base.

The rearrangement uses TRBV13 and TRBJ2-7, with 7 bases fitting TRBD2. Germline V gives CDR1 PRHDT, CDR2 FYEKMQ (reference sequence). The CDR3 extends over 16 amino acids. V trimming: 5 bases; J trimming: 5 bases; junction bases outside the gene matches: 15. CDR3 residues: CASSTRGGDYQHEQYF. The CDR3 DNA sequence: TGTGCCAGCAGCACTCGCGGGGGAGACTATCAACACGAGCAGTACTTC.

A few counts support this clone. V usage is TRBV4-3 and J usage is TRBJ2-7, with TRBD2 as a possible D gene (7 bases). Germline V gene data show CDR1 as LGHNA and CDR2 as YSLEER. V dropped 0 bases and J dropped 3 bases, with 15 bases sitting between them. The CDR3 spans 16 residues. The CDR3 is CASSQDIAGEGYEQYF. CDR3 nucleotides: TGCGCCAGCAGCCAAGATATCGCAGGGGAGGGCTACGAGCAGTACTTC.

The chain employs TRBV28 and TRBJ2-5, with 9 bases aligning to TRBD1. With 10 bases clipped from V and 4 bases from J, the junction kept 7 bases outside the gene matches. CDR3 length: 13 residues. The germline V gene has CDR1 MDHEN and CDR2 SYDVKM. CDR3 sequence: CATARQGGETQYF. The CDR3 DNA sequence: TGTGCCACCGCAAGACAGGGGGGAGAGACCCAGTACTTC.

The chain recombines TRBV28 with TRBJ2-1; a possible D gene is TRBD1 (6 bases). This CDR3 region has 16 residues. V was trimmed by 3 bases and J by 2 bases, leaving 14 bases between them. In germline, CDR1 is MDHEN, CDR2 SYDVKM. The CDR3 loop reads CASSFEMDRTYNEQFF. Here the CDR3 DNA reads TGTGCCAGCAGTTTTGAAATGGACAGAACCTACAATGAGCAGTTCTTC. Filled out from reference TRBV28 and TRBJ2-1, the complete variable domain reads DVKVTQSSRYLVKRTGEKVFLECVQDMDHENMFWYRQDPGLGLRLIYFSYDVKMKEKGDIPEGYSVSREKKERFSLILESASTNQTSMYLCASSFEMDRTYNEQFFGPGTRLTVL.

This chain connects TRBV11-2 to TRBJ2-3; a weak D match, TRBD1 (6 bases). This CDR3 has 15 amino acids. Germline V gene data show CDR1 as SGHAT and CDR2 as FQNNGV. Trimming took 5 bases from V and 2 from J, leaving 14 bases between them. This CDR3 reads CASSEQRTATDTQYF. DNA of the CDR3: TGTGCCAGCAGCGAGCAGAGGACAGCCACAGATACGCAGTATTTT.

The gene calls are TRBV18 and TRBJ2-3; 13 bases are a match to TRBD2. Trimming at V came to 3 bases and at J to 0 bases, leaving 6 bases not matched to a gene. The germline gives CDR1 KGHSH, CDR2 LQKENI. This CDR3 has 18 amino acids. This CDR3 reads CASSPRTSGGISTDTQYF. CDR3 coding DNA: TGTGCCAGCTCACCTCGGACTAGCGGGGGAATAAGCACAGATACGCAGTATTTT.

This clone was picked up one time. Additional DNA sequences in this sample encode the identical CDR3. The chain couples TRBV28 to TRBJ1-1, with 11 bases that match TRBD1. Germline V gives CDR1 MDHEN, CDR2 SYDVKM. The CDR3 sequence is 14 residues long. The junction had 4 bases not matched to a gene; V was cut back by 6 bases and J by 4 bases. CDR3 DNA sequence: TGTGCCAGCAGGTCCGGGACAGGGGGCACTGAAGCTTTCTTT. Protein sequence: CASRSGTGGTEAFF.

This chain joins TRBV4-1 and TRBJ1-5, with unresolved D. Germline V gene data show CDR1 as MGHRA and CDR2 as YSYEKL. CDR3 length equals 12 residues. The V gene lost 2 bases and the J gene lost 7 bases, with 6 bases spanning the gap. The CDR3 sequence is CASSQSGQPQHF. The CDR3 region has the DNA TGCGCCAGCAGCCAATCGGGACAGCCCCAGCATTTT.

The chain carries TRBV19 and TRBJ2-1; 11 bases match TRBD2. This CDR3 spans 15 amino acids. V gave up 5 bases and J gave up 4 bases; unmatched junction bases: 4. CDR1 is LNHDA, CDR2 SQIVND, per germline (reference sequence). This CDR3 is CASSSLAGAYNEQFF. DNA of the CDR3: TGTGCCAGTAGTTCACTAGCGGGGGCTTACAATGAGCAGTTCTTC. The full variable domain, completed using reference TRBV19 and TRBJ2-1, is DGGITQSPKYLFRKEGQNVTLSCEQNLNHDAMYWYRQDPGQGLRLIYYSQIVNDFQKGDIAEGYSVSREKKESFPLTVTSAQKNPTAFYLCASSSLAGAYNEQFFGPGTRLTVL.

The chain joins TRBV5-1 to TRBJ2-1; TRBD1 matches at 8 bases. The CDR3 is 14 amino acids. The germline gives CDR1 SGHRS, CDR2 YFSETQ. V lost 2 bases and J lost 6; bases outside the gene matches: 4. The CDR3 bases are TGCGCCAGCAGCTTCCAGGGGGCACGCAATGAGCAGTTCTTC. Its protein product is CASSFQGARNEQFF.

The rearrangement uses TRBV7-3 and TRBJ1-5; D unresolved. Germline-derived CDR1 and CDR2 are SGHTA and FQGTGA. This CDR3 has 13 residues. V lost 5 bases, J lost 10 bases, and 15 bases lay in between. This CDR3 reads CASSPTGLGPQHF. CDR3 coding DNA: TGTGCCAGCAGCCCGACGGGTTTAGGTCCCCAGCATTTT.

This chain connects TRBV5-6 to TRBJ2-7; 9 bases agree with TRBD1. The trim removed 2 bases at V and 2 bases at J, leaving 2 bases unmatched. Germline CDR1 is SGHDT and CDR2 is YYEEEE. The CDR3 is 14 amino acids. The CDR3 DNA sequence: TGTGCCAGCAGCTTACAGGGGGCCACCTACGAGCAGTACTTC. Translating gives CASSLQGATYEQYF.

J is TRBJ2-7 and V is TRBV19, with 7 positions matching TRBD1. Germline CDR1 is LNHDA and CDR2 is SQIVND (reference sequence). Losses at the gene ends were 5 bases for V and 8 bases for J; bases not matched to a gene: 15. The CDR3 length is 15 residues. The CDR3 protein is CASSHPSDRVGQQYF. DNA of the CDR3: TGTGCCAGTAGTCACCCTTCTGACAGGGTTGGGCAGCAGTACTTC.

This chain uses TRBV5-8 with TRBJ2-7, with TRBD1 identical over 8 bases. CDR1 and CDR2 from the germline V gene are SGHTS and YDEGEE. Trimming cost V 3 bases and J 5 bases; bases outside gene matches: 7. The length of the CDR3 is 14 residues. CDR3 DNA sequence: TGTGCCAGCAGCTACGGACAGGGATTCCACGAGCAGTACTTC. Encoded protein: CASSYGQGFHEQYF.